The 4 T cell receptor beta chains below come from one sample, sequenced in a study of molecular identifiers for immune sequencing clone quantification. MiXCR was run by TCRdb on the PCR reads, yielding one entry per CDR3 protein. This table has about 320,000 distinct CDR3 sequences, about 21% appearing once. The sample taken for sequencing was naive CD8+ T cells from blood, with Jurkat cell RNA spiked in. Subset given: FACS-sorted CD8+CD4-CCR7+CD45RA+ naive T cells. Receptors originate from a human donor in good health. Some libraries in this study had Jurkat cell RNA spiked in.

This clonotype was counted at least ten times. The chain recombines TRBV20-1 with TRBJ2-7; maybe TRBD1 (6 bases). The CDR3 is 14 residues long. Trimming pared 3 bases from V and 2 bases from J, leaving 14 bases between. Per the germline V gene, CDR1 is DFQATT and CDR2 is SNEGSKA (reference sequence). CDR3 region: CSARNRDIPYEQYF. CDR3 coding DNA: TGCAGTGCTAGGAACCGGGACATTCCCTACGAGCAGTACTTC.

Ten or more counts support this clonotype. This chain joins TRBV28 and TRBJ2-5; 15 bases agree with TRBD2. The germline V gene encodes CDR1 MDHEN and CDR2 SYDVKM. Trimming removed 3 bases from V and 4 bases from J; junction bases left unmatched: 12. The CDR3 consists of 19 residues. The CDR3 loop is CASSFTDGLAGGPSETQYF. For the CDR3, the DNA is TGTGCCAGCAGTTTCACCGACGGACTAGCGGGAGGGCCGTCAGAGACCCAGTACTTC.

This clonotype was seen a handful of times. The chain carries TRBV5-6 and TRBJ2-7; the D call may be TRBD1 or TRBD2 (6 bases each). V lost 3 bases to trimming and J lost 6 bases, with 16 bases between them. Looked up from germline, CDR1 is SGHDT and CDR2 is YYEEEE. This CDR3 has 14 residues. CDR3 in amino acids: CASSWGLGGGEQYF. The CDR3 DNA is TGTGCCAGCAGCTGGGGGCTCGGGGGTGGCGAGCAGTACTTC.

The chain carries TRBV7-9 and TRBJ1-1, with a possible D match to TRBD1 (5 bases). Germline V lookup: CDR1 SEHNR, CDR2 FQNEAQ (reference sequence). The CDR3 extends over 16 amino acids. V gave up 5 bases and J gave up 4 bases, with 20 bases separating them. The CDR3 DNA follows: TGTGCCAGCAGCCCCGGAACCCGGGGCTTGGGCACTGAAGCTTTCTTT. As protein: CASSPGTRGLGTEAFF.